These 7 T cell receptor beta chains were sequenced from one sample in a study of human T cells and chemical hapten exposure. Each CDR3 protein gets one entry after TCRdb re-called the RACE reads with MiXCR. The sample comprises some 200,000 distinct CDR3 sequences, 25% to 30% of which are singletons, and roughly 3% rests with the top ten. Time point reported: pre-sensitization, week 0. Treatment given: therapeutic diphenylcyclopropenone sensitization with weekly scalp DPC. Sequencing used whole blood, obtained in connection with sensitization to the hapten diphenylcyclopropenone (DPC). Receptors originate from a woman aged 30 to 39 with alopecia areata. Some clones in this sample may be carry-over from other donors' samples.

Many counts were recorded for this clonotype. CDR3 bases: TGTGCCAGCAGCTTCGGACCCGGGCGTACGCAGTATTTT. Translation: CASSFGPGRTQYF. The genes are TRBV7-2 and TRBJ2-3; D gene ambiguous. The CDR3 extends over 13 amino acids. Germline-derived CDR1 and CDR2 are SGHTA and FQGNSA. Deletions cut 3 bases from V and 8 bases from J, with 12 bases between.

The table lists this clonotype with a few counts. The chain carries TRBV25-1 and TRBJ1-5; 9 positions agree with TRBD1. The germline gives CDR1 MGHDK, CDR2 SYGVNS. J gave up 5 bases and V 2 bases, and 1 base lay outside the gene matches. The CDR3 is 14 amino acids. In DNA form, the CDR3 reads TGTGCCAGCAGTGAAACAGGGGGCGATCAGCCCCAGCATTTT. It yields the protein CASSETGGDQPQHF. Full variable domain (outside the CDR3, taken from reference TRBV25-1 and TRBJ1-5): EADIYQTPRYLVIGTGKKITLECSQTMGHDKMYWYQQDPGMELHLIHYSYGVNSTEKGDLSSESTVSRIRTEHFPLTLESARPSHTSQYLCASSETGGDQPQHFGDGTRLSIL.

The chain recombines TRBV6-2 or TRBV6-3 with TRBJ1-6; D uncertain. This CDR3 spans 11 amino acids. In germline, CDR1 is MNHEY, CDR2 SVGEGT. Trimming removed 8 bases at V and 14 bases at J, with 13 bases between. CDR3 in DNA: TGTGCCAGCCGAAGGGATGTGTCCCTCCACTTT. Translated, it gives CASRRDVSLHF.

Here the CDR3 reads CATSTPASGDHYEQYF. DNA of the CDR3: TGTGCCACCAGCACTCCTGCTAGCGGGGACCACTACGAGCAGTACTTC. The gene calls are TRBV15 and TRBJ2-7; TRBD2 aligns across 9 bases. The CDR3 length is 16 residues. Germline V gene sequence: CDR1 LNHNV, CDR2 YYDKDF (reference sequence). Germline trimming cut 4 bases from V and 3 bases from J; bases unmatched to any gene: 10.

This clonotype appeared a few times. V is TRBV4-1 and J is TRBJ2-4; tentative D call: TRBD2 (5 bases). V was trimmed by 1 base and J by 5 bases, leaving 15 bases between them. The length of the CDR3 is 16 residues. Looked up from germline, CDR1 is MGHRA and CDR2 is YSYEKL. For the CDR3, the DNA is TGCGCCAGCAGCCAAGTAGGAACTAGTTTAGAAAACATTCAGTACTTC. It codes for CASSQVGTSLENIQYF.

The chain is built from TRBV7-2 and TRBJ2-1; D remains unclear. V lost 1 base to trimming and J lost 6 bases, with 10 bases between them. Germline V CDR1 and CDR2: SGHTA, FQGNSA. There are 14 residues in the CDR3. The CDR3 sequence: CASSLGSLINEQFF. The CDR3 DNA reads TGTGCCAGCAGCTTAGGGTCCCTGATCAATGAGCAGTTCTTC.

V gene TRBV12-3 or TRBV12-4 combines with J gene TRBJ2-2; no clear D. The ends were cut back, 6 bases at V and 6 bases at J, with 5 bases in the middle. The CDR3 is 11 amino acids. CDR3 in amino acids: CASRNSGELFF. In DNA form, the CDR3 reads TGTGCCAGCAGGAATTCCGGGGAGCTGTTTTTT.